This TCR beta chain was captured by sequencing in a study of blood T cell repertoires in COVID-19. Study background: The United States, Italy and Spain were the sources of the acute and convalescent COVID-19 samples. The cDNA or gDNA used as material had been derived from T cells, B-cell-depleted T cells, or PBMCs.

The authors' processing: Counts of nucleated cells, estimated from reference gene primer amplification, were obtained. Assay used: immunoSEQ multiplex PCR; TCRdb lists only in-frame clones, some missing. D and trimming were read from the DNA, whereas the V and J calls and clone size are those reported in that table. The sample holds around 150,000 clones; approximately 80% are singletons and the top ten take over 20%. V was trimmed by 0 bases and J by 1 base, leaving 10 bases between them. The CDR3 spans 16 residues. The germline CDR1 and CDR2 sequences are MNHEY and SVGAGI. This clone was seen more than once but under ten times.

The specimen was peripheral blood. The V gene is TRBV6-5, the J gene TRBJ2-1; maybe TRBD2 (6 bases). This clonotype was obtained from a woman older than 75 with acute or convalescent COVID-19. CDR3 protein: CASSYSGTPSYNEQFF. CDR3 coding DNA: TGTGCCAGCAGTTACTCGGGGACTCCTTCCTACAATGAGCAGTTCTTC.